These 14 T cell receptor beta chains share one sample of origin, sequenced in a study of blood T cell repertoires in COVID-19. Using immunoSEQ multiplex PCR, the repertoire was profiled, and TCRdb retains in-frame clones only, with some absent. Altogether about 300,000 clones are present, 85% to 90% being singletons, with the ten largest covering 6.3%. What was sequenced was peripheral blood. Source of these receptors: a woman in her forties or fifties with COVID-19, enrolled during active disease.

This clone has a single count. The CDR3 DNA reads as TGTGCCAGCAGCCGGGGACAGGGGAAAGGCTACACCTTC. Its translation: CASSRGQGKGYTF. The chain combines TRBV12-3 or TRBV12-4 with TRBJ1-2; the match to TRBD1 covers 10 bases. CDR3 length: 13 residues. The trim removed 6 bases at V and 8 bases at J, leaving 6 bases unmatched.

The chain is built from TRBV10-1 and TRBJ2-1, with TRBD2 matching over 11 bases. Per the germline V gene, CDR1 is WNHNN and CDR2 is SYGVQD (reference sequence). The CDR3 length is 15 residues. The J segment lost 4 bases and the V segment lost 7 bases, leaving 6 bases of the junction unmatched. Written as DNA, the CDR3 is TGCGCCAGCATCGGACTAGCGGGCCCTTACAATGAGCAGTTCTTC. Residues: CASIGLAGPYNEQFF.

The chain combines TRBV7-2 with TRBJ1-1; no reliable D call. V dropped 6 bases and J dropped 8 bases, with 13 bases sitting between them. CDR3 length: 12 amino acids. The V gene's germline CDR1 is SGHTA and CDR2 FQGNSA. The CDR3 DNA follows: TGTGCCAGCAGTTTAATCATACAAGAAGCTTTCTTT. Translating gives CASSLIIQEAFF.

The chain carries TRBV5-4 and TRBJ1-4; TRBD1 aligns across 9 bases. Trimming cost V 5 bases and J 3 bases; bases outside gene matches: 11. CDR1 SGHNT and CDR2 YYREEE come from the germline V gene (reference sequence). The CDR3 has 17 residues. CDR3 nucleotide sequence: TGTGCCAGCAGTAAACAGGGGGCGCGAGGGTCTAATGAAAAACTGTTTTTT. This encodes CASSKQGARGSNEKLFF.

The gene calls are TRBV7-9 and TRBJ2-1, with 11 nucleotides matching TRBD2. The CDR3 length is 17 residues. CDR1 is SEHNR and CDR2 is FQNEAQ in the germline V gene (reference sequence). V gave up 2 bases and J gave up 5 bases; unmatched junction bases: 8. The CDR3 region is CASSLSLGTSGNNEQFF. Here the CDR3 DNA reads TGTGCCAGCAGCTTATCCCTCGGGACTAGCGGAAACAATGAGCAGTTCTTC.

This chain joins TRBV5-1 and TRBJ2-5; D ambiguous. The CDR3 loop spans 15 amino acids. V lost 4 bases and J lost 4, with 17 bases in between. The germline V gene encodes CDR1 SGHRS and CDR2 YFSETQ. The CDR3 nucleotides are TGCGCCAGCAGCCGAAACCTAGTCCTCGGAGAGACCCAGTACTTC. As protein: CASSRNLVLGETQYF.

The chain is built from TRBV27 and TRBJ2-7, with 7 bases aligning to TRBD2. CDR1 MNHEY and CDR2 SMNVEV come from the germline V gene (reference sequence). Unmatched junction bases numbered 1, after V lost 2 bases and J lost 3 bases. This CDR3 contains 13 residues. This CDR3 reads CASSLGLVYEQYF. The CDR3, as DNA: TGTGCCAGCAGTTTAGGACTAGTCTACGAGCAGTACTTC.

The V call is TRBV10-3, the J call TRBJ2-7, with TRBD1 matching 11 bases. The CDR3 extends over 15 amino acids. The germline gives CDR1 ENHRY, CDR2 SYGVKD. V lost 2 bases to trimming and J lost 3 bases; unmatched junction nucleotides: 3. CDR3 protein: CAISEGQGAGYEQYF. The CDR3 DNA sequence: TGTGCCATCAGTGAGGGACAGGGGGCGGGCTACGAGCAGTACTTC.

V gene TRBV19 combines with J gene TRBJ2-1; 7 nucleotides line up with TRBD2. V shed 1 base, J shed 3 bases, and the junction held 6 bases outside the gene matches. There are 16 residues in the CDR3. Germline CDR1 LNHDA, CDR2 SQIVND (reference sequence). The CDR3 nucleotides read TGTGCCAGTAGTATAGGGGGGGGGACCCTCTACAATGAGCAGTTCTTC. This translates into CASSIGGGTLYNEQFF.

CDR3 in DNA: TGCGCCAGCAGCGAAGGCAGGACTAGCGGGAGTTCCTACGAGCAGTACTTC. It encodes CASSEGRTSGSSYEQYF. The chain employs TRBV10-2 and TRBJ2-7; 13 positions agree with TRBD2. The CDR3 covers 17 residues. CDR1 and CDR2 from the germline V gene are WSHSY and SAAADI. With V trimmed by 6 bases and J by 1 base, 9 bases remained unmatched.

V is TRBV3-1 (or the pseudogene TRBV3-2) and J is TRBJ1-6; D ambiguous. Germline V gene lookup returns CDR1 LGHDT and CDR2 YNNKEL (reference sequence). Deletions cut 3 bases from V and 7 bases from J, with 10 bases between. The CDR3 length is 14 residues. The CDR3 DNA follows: TGTGCCAGCAGCCACCCAGGTGAGAATTCACCCCTCCACTTT. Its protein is CASSHPGENSPLHF.

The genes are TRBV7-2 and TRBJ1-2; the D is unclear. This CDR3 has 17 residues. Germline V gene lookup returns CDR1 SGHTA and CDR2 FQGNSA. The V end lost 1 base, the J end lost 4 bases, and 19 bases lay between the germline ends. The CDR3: CASSLGFGSSWGYGYTF. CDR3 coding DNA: TGTGCCAGCAGCTTAGGGTTTGGGAGCAGCTGGGGCTATGGCTACACCTTC.

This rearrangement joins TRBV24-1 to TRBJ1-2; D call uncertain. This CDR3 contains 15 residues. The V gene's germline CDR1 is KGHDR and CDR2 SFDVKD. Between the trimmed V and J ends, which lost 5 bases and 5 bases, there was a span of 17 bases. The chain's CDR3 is CATSAPSRPLYGYTF. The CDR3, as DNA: TGTGCCACCAGTGCCCCTTCCAGGCCACTGTATGGCTACACCTTC.

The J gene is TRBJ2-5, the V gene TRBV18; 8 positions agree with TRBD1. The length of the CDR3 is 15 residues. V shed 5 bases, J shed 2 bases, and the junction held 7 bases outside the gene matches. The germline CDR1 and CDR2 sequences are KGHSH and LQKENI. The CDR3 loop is CASSAGQASQETQYF. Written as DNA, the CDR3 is TGTGCCAGCTCAGCGGGACAGGCGAGTCAAGAGACCCAGTACTTC.